What follows describes a single T cell receptor (beta chain). This clone's antigen is unknown. Base qualities are missing; no much larger clone stands one base away. The trial excluded patients who had a history of autoimmune disease or who were on systemic immunosuppression. Peripheral blood for TCR sequencing was drawn from every dose cohort at baseline, at cycle 4 day 1 and at cycle 7 day 1. The samples were drawn from a first-in-human, open-label, multicenter phase I dose-escalation trial of ivuxolimab. Adults with locally advanced or metastatic melanoma, renal cell carcinoma, hepatocellular carcinoma or head and neck squamous cell carcinoma were enrolled in the trial. Before TCR sequencing, CD4+ and CD8+ T cells were separately sorted from peripheral blood. From V the trimming removes 2 bases and from J it removes 8 bases, while the gene matches leave 9 bases of the junction unaccounted for. The CDR3, from cysteine to phenylalanine, totals 17 residues. The kept DNA is CDR3 alone, 51 bases in frame from the first base. Reading the germline V gene gives CDR1 SGDLS and CDR2 YYNGEE.

This entry belongs to a study of OX40 agonist ivuxolimab in advanced cancers. With respect to the entire study: Ivuxolimab was a fully human IgG2 agonistic monoclonal antibody targeting the costimulatory receptor OX40 (CD134). Intravenous ivuxolimab was administered to patients every 2 weeks at six dose levels: 0.01, 0.1, 0.3, 1.5, 3 and 10 mg/kg. Of the approximately 54 patients in dose escalation, 19 had hepatocellular carcinoma, roughly 15 had melanoma, 9 had renal cell carcinoma and 9 had head and neck cancer. In the dose-escalation cohort, 75% to 85% of patients were male, and the mean age was 60 years with a range of 23 to 79. Prior anti-PD-1, anti-PD-L1 or anti-CTLA-4 therapy was permitted, and checkpoint inhibitors had been received by roughly 42% of dose-escalation patients. Partial responses occurred in three dose-escalation patients, of whom one had hepatocellular carcinoma and two had cutaneous melanoma. Peripheral TCRbeta sequencing aimed to test whether ivuxolimab altered TCR sequence diversity and caused clonal T-cell expansion. The paper reports the monotherapy dose-escalation portion (N of about 50 patients) of the phase I ivuxolimab trial. Results the study describes overall, beyond this receptor: Low levels of normalized T-cell clonal expansion were also seen in some patients who did not respond. In the 0.1-3.0 mg/kg groups, partial responders were among the patients with the lowest normalized peripheral clonal expansion, particularly in CD8+ T cells. Antigen specificity was not determined for the clonally expanded peripheral T cells. At doses of 0.1 to 3.0 mg/kg, clonal expansion of both CD4+ and CD8+ T cells in blood was seen between baseline and week 6. After ivuxolimab, expanded clones were on average more numerous among CD8+ T cells than among CD4+ T cells.

For sequencing of the TCRbeta CDR3 region, genomic DNA was extracted from the sorted cells. The immunoSEQ Assay was used to sequence the TCRbeta CDR3 regions. TCRdb limited this immuneACCESS table to in-frame rearrangements with V and J called. A share of clones is missing; checked studies link under half to unresolved V genes, and the rest is unexplained. The sample table holds 54,000 or so clones, of which approximately 80% were seen once. The biggest ten clones account for about 2.1% of the sample. Here the sequenced sample was CD4+ or CD8+ T cells sorted from blood, taken in a trial of the OX40 agonist ivuxolimab. The TCR originated in an adult with an advanced solid tumor such as melanoma, head and neck, liver or kidney cancer. The rearrangement combines TRBV9 with TRBJ2-1; 14 bases in the junction line up with TRBD2. The CDR3 protein sequence reads: CASSVGLAGVRIYEQFF. In nucleotide form, the sequence is TGTGCCAGCAGCGTGGGACTAGCGGGGGTTAGGATTTATGAGCAGTTCTTC.